The clone carrying this TCR beta chain occurred many times. What it binds is unknown. This sample was included in a study of HIV-infected patients and healthy controls. The repertoire came from unfractionated whole blood and reflected all unsorted peripheral T cells. Study observations and caveats: Healthy controls carried many MAIT alpha-chain CDR3s, while HIV+ repertoires had few.

CDR3 length: 20 residues. cDNA was made from about 500 ng RNA using alpha and beta constant primers. Using multiplexing indices, alpha and beta chain libraries were generated apart by chain-specific third strand synthesis. A single record per CDR3 protein comes from TCRdb applying MiXCR to the 5' RACE reads. The sample records around 19,000 distinct CDR3 sequences, 7.5% to 9% being singletons. The V call is TRBV3-2, the J call TRBJ1-1; the table calls TRBD1, which could not be checked here. TRBV3-2 corresponds to a pseudogene. Sequencing used blood. The TCR sequence derives from an adult in good health. Written as DNA, the CDR3 is TGTGCCAGCAGCCCCCGTGGCAGGGGGCGGGGGGAATTTTTGAACACTGAAGCTTTCTTT. This gives the protein CASSPRGRGRGEFLNTEAFF.